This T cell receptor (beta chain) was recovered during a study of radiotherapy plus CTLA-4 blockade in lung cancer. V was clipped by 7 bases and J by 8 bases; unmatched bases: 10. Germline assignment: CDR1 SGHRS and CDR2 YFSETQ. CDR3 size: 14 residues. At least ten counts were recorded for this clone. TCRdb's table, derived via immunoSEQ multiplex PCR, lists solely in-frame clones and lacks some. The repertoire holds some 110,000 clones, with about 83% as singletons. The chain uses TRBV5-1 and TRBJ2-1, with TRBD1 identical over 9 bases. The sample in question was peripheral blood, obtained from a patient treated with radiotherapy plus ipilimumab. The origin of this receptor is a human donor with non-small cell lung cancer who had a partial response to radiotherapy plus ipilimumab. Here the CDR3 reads CASSSGQGKYEQFF. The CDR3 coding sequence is TGCGCCAGCTCGTCGGGACAGGGTAAATATGAGCAGTTCTTC.